This T cell receptor (beta chain) was sequenced during a study of blood T cell repertoires in COVID-19. The assay was immunoSEQ multiplex PCR, and TCRdb's table has in-frame clones only and misses some. This sample has approximately 300,000 clones; about 82% occur once, and the top ten carry around 1.6%. Deletions cut 3 bases from V and 0 bases from J, with 2 bases between. The CDR3 contains 12 residues. This sequence was found in a woman aged 45-65 years with acute or convalescent COVID-19. V is TRBV12-3 or TRBV12-4 and J is TRBJ1-1; D uncertain. What was sequenced was peripheral blood. In DNA form, the CDR3 reads TGTGCCAGCAGTTTCGTGAACACTGAAGCTTTCTTT. This encodes CASSFVNTEAFF.